This entry is about one TCR beta chain. This record comes from a study of blood T cell repertoires in COVID-19. About the research overall: Acute and convalescent COVID-19 samples came from the United States, Italy and Spain. PBMCs, B-cell-depleted T cells, or T cells were the source of the cDNA or gDNA that made up the material.

Original methodology: The authors estimated nucleated cell counts from reference gene primer amplification. Measured with immunoSEQ multiplex PCR; TCRdb has only the in-frame clones, and not every one. V and J calls and clone size come straight from that table; D and trimming were deduced from the DNA. The sample has roughly 240,000 clones, approximately 82% seen once. The CDR3 contains 15 residues. V was shortened by 0 bases and J by 7 bases, with 13 bases between the two germline ends. Germline lookup yields CDR1 SGHRS and CDR2 YFSETQ. The receptor was derived from a man aged 55 to 70 who had recovered from COVID-19. The chain is built from TRBV5-1 and TRBJ1-4, with no clear D. The material sequenced was peripheral blood. In DNA form, the CDR3 reads TGCGCCAGCAGCTTGGCAAGAGGGTTTAGTGAAAAACTGTTTTTT. This codes for CASSLARGFSEKLFF.